One and the same sample provided the 13 T cell receptor beta chains below, sequenced in a study of blood T cell repertoires in COVID-19. Libraries were prepared by immunoSEQ multiplex PCR; TCRdb keeps only in-frame clonotypes and omits some of them. The sample includes approximately 330,000 clones, roughly 86% of them seen just once. Sequencing was performed on peripheral blood. The receptors originated from a man in his thirties or forties with COVID-19, enrolled during active disease.

The V call is TRBV5-4, the J call TRBJ2-5, with unresolved D. Trimming took 4 bases from V and 0 from J, leaving 7 bases between them. From germline, CDR1 is SGHNT and CDR2 YYREEE (reference sequence). This CDR3 comprises 13 residues. The chain's CDR3 is CASSHDYQETQYF. For the CDR3, the DNA is TGTGCCAGCAGCCACGACTACCAAGAGACCCAGTACTTC.

The chain combines TRBV19 with TRBJ2-6; D possibly corresponds to TRBD1 (5 bases). V shed 11 bases and J shed 0 bases, with 11 bases lying between them. This CDR3 region has 14 residues. The germline V gene has CDR1 LNHDA and CDR2 SQIVND (reference sequence). The CDR3 loop is CAGMDTSGANVLTF. The CDR3 region has the DNA TGTGCCGGTATGGACACCTCTGGGGCCAACGTCCTGACTTTC.

V gene TRBV5-4 combines with J gene TRBJ2-3; 7 bases agree with TRBD2. The CDR3 sequence is 15 residues long. Per germline, CDR1 SGHNT and CDR2 YYREEE (reference sequence). V was clipped by 2 bases and J by 5 bases; unmatched bases: 8. The CDR3 is CASSLFAGVGDTQYF. CDR3 coding DNA: TGTGCCAGCAGCTTATTTGCGGGAGTTGGAGATACGCAGTATTTT. Variable domain in full (rest from reference TRBV5-4 and TRBJ2-3): ETGVTQSPTHLIKTRGQQVTLRCSSQSGHNTVSWYQQALGQGPQFIFQYYREEENGRGNFPPRFSGLQFPNYSSELNVNALELDDSALYLCASSLFAGVGDTQYFGPGTRLTVL.

The rearrangement links TRBV5-4 to TRBJ1-6, with TRBD1 matching over 9 bases. The CDR3 totals 18 residues. Losses at the gene ends were 0 bases for V and 6 bases for J; bases not matched to a gene: 10. The germline gives CDR1 SGHNT, CDR2 YYREEE (reference sequence). Here the CDR3 reads CASSLDTTGGAGNSPLHF. The DNA of the CDR3 is TGTGCCAGCAGCTTGGATACTACAGGGGGCGCGGGTAATTCACCCCTCCACTTT.

The chain's CDR3 is CASVLAYSYEQYF. CDR3 sequence (DNA): TGTGCCAGCGTTCTAGCGTACTCCTACGAGCAGTACTTC. The V and J genes are TRBV11-2 and TRBJ2-7, with D tentatively TRBD2 (6 bases). The CDR3 runs to 13 residues. Deletions cut 8 bases from V and 0 bases from J, with 11 bases between. Germline CDR1 reads SGHAT; CDR2 reads FQNNGV.

This clone was detected a few times. The chain has TRBV5-5 and TRBJ2-7; 10 nucleotides align to TRBD1. V lost 0 bases and J lost 2; bases outside the gene matches: 5. The CDR3 is made up of 16 amino acids. Per the germline V gene, CDR1 is SGHKS and CDR2 is YYEKEE (reference sequence). CDR3 nucleotides: TGTGCCAGCAGCTTGGTTCCGGGACAGGGGACCTACGAGCAGTACTTC. This translates into CASSLVPGQGTYEQYF.

The chain couples TRBV5-4 to TRBJ2-1; 9 bases match TRBD2. This CDR3 has 13 residues. Germline loops: CDR1 SGHNT, CDR2 YYREEE (reference sequence). V trimming: 7 bases; J trimming: 8 bases; junction bases outside the gene matches: 7. CDR3 DNA sequence: TGTGCCAGCTCGGGGGGCGGGAGGGATGAGCAGTTCTTC. This sequence encodes CASSGGGRDEQFF.

V gene TRBV6-2 or TRBV6-3 combines with J gene TRBJ1-1; the D is unclear. V was pared by 6 bases and J by 10 bases, with 18 bases between. Germline loops: CDR1 MNHEY, CDR2 SVGEGT. The CDR3 extends over 13 amino acids. The CDR3 spells CASSLNAGAGAFF. Written as DNA, the CDR3 is TGTGCCAGCAGCCTAAACGCTGGAGCGGGAGCTTTCTTT.

The chain uses TRBV19 and TRBJ1-2; 11 positions agree with TRBD1. Trimming at V came to 1 base and at J to 4 bases, leaving 14 bases not matched to a gene. The CDR3 totals 19 residues. Germline CDR1 and CDR2: LNHDA and SQIVND (reference sequence). CDR3 in DNA: TGTGCCAGTAGTATAGCCCTGGACAGGGGGCTAGGGCGTGGCTATGGCTACACCTTC. Translated: CASSIALDRGLGRGYGYTF.

The V gene is TRBV7-2, the J gene TRBJ1-5; D might be TRBD1 (6 bases). The CDR3 loop spans 18 amino acids. The germline V gene has CDR1 SGHTA and CDR2 FQGNSA. V dropped 4 bases and J dropped 0 bases, with 19 bases sitting between them. CDR3: CASSSRGGQVYSNQPQHF. CDR3 nucleotides: TGTGCCAGCAGCTCCAGGGGTGGGCAGGTTTATAGCAATCAGCCCCAGCATTTT.

The chain employs TRBV29-1 and TRBJ2-2, with 12 nucleotides matching TRBD2. Looked up from germline, CDR1 is SQVTM and CDR2 is ANQGSEA. Germline trimming cut 5 bases from V and 6 bases from J; bases unmatched to any gene: 7. The CDR3 covers 15 residues. The CDR3 coding sequence is TGCAGCGTTTGCGGACTAGCGGGATTCGCCGGGGAGCTGTTTTTT. Amino acids: CSVCGLAGFAGELFF.

The chain couples TRBV19 to TRBJ1-5; TRBD1 is a possible D gene (6 bases). V shed 3 bases and J shed 2 bases, with 14 bases lying between them. Per the germline V gene, CDR1 is LNHDA and CDR2 is SQIVND (reference sequence). The CDR3 spans 16 residues. The CDR3 coding sequence is TGTGCCAGTAGTATGAATGGCAGGGGAGGCAATCAGCCCCAGCATTTT. It encodes CASSMNGRGGNQPQHF.

The rearrangement joins TRBV7-2 to TRBJ2-1; a possible D gene is TRBD1 (6 bases). The germline V gene has CDR1 SGHTA and CDR2 FQGNSA. The length of the CDR3 is 17 residues. V dropped 5 bases and J dropped 5 bases, with 22 bases sitting between them. CDR3 nucleotide sequence: TGTGCCAGCAGCCTCACCCCCGGGACAAGGGTTAACAATGAGCAGTTCTTC. Protein sequence: CASSLTPGTRVNNEQFF.